This T cell receptor beta chain was sequenced during a study of blood T cells in healthy people across ages. Study results and caveats: Significant beta diversity loss was already apparent by age around 40, declining roughly linearly. Changes seen in expanded clonotypes were possibly confounded by donor CMV status left unknown. More naive CD4+ cells and higher diversity marked long-lived donors relative to aged donors.

This clonotype was found a few times. Its specificity is unknown. Isolation of PBMCs gave at least 7 million cells per sample. A sample-barcoded 5' primer and a J-beta primer mix were used in a second PCR of roughly 6 to 11 cycles. TCRdb ran MiXCR on the 5' RACE reads and lists one entry per CDR3 protein. The table has 800,000 to 1,000,000 distinct CDR3 sequences, around 46% seen once. The CDR3 spans 16 residues. Germline CDR1 KGHSH, CDR2 LQKENI. V lost 3 bases and J lost 1; bases outside the gene matches: 3. The sequenced material came from blood. The chain is built from TRBV18 and TRBJ2-3; TRBD2 agrees at 11 bases. The clonotype originates from a young man in good health. The CDR3 DNA reads as TGTGCCAGCTCACCTTTGACTAGCGGGGGCACAGATACGCAGTATTTT. Encoded protein: CASSPLTSGGTDTQYF.